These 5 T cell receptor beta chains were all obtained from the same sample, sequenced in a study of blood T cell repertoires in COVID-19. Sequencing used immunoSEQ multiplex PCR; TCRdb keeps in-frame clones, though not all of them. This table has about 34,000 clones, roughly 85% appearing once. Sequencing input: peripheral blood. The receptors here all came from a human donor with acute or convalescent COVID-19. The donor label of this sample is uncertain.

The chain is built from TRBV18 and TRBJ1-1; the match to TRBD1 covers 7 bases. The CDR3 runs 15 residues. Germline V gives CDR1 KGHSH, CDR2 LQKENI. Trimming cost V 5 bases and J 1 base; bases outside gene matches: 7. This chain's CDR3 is CASSGRGTANTEAFF. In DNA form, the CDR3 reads TGTGCCAGCTCAGGACGCGGGACAGCGAACACTGAAGCTTTCTTT.

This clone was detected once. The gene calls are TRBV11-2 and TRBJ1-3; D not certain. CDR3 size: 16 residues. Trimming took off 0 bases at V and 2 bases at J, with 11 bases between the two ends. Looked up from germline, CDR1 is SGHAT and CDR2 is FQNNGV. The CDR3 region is CASSLDTWSPGNTIYF. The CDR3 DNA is TGTGCCAGCAGCTTAGATACTTGGTCTCCTGGAAACACCATATATTTT.

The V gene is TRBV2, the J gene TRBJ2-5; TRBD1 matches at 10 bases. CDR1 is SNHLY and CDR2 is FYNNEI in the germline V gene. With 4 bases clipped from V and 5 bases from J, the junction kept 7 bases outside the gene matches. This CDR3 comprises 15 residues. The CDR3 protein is CASSGQGAYRETQYF. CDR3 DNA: TGTGCCAGCAGTGGACAGGGGGCATATAGGGAGACCCAGTACTTC.

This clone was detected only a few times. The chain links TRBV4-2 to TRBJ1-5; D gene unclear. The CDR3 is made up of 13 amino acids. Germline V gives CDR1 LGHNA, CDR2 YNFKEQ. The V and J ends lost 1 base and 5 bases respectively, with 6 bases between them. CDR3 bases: TGTGCCAGCAGCCAAGGAGGGCATCAGCCCCAGCATTTT. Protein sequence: CASSQGGHQPQHF.

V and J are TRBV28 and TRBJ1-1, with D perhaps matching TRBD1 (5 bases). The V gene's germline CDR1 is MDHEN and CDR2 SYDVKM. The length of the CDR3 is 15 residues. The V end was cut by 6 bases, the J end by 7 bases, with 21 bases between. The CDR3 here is CASSRGGSGVNEAFF. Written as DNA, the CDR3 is TGTGCCAGCAGCCGGGGGGGATCCGGGGTGAATGAAGCTTTCTTT.